Given below is one T cell receptor (beta chain) in context. The antigen remains unidentified. The data are from a study of post-analysis software for immune sequencing data. Background on the study: Relapsing-remitting, secondary progressive and progressive-relapsing courses of multiple sclerosis were included.

cDNA libraries for TCR beta contained unique molecular identifiers. MiXCR was run by TCRdb on the PCR reads, yielding one entry per CDR3 protein. The repertoire holds 750,000 to 900,000 distinct CDR3 sequences, with 46% as singletons. Points from the study as a whole: Patients showed TRBV5-6, TRBV5-1 and TRBV20-1 among four to six TRBV segments more frequent than in controls. Strong co-clustering by F measure linked samples that shared a preparation batch. Those with multiple sclerosis, the patient group, showed significantly lower normalized Chao1 diversity than controls.

CDR1 and CDR2 from the germline V gene are MNHEY and SMNVEV (reference sequence). The CDR3 is 13 residues long. Between the trimmed V and J ends, which lost 0 bases and 5 bases, there was a span of 5 bases. Material for sequencing was blood. This TCR was recovered from a girl between 10 and 17 years old with multiple sclerosis. V and J are TRBV27 and TRBJ2-1; no clear D gene. CDR3 nucleotides: TGTGCCAGCAGTTTATCCGCAAACAATGAGCAGTTCTTC. This sequence encodes CASSLSANNEQFF.